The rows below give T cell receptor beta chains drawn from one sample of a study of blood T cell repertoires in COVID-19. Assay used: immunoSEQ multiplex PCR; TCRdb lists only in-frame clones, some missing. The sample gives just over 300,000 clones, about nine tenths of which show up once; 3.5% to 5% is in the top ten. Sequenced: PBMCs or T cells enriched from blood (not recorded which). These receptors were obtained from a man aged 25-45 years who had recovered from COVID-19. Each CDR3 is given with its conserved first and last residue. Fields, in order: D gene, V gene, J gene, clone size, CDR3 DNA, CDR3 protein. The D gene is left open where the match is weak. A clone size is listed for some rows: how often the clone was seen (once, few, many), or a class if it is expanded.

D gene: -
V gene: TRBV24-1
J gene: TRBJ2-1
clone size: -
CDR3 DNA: TGTGCCACCAGTGATACCACTAGTAATGAGCAGTTCTTC
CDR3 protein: CATSDTTSNEQFF

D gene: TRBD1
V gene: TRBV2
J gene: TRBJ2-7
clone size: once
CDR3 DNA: TGTGCCAGCAAGAGAGGACAGGGGAACGAGCAGTACTTC
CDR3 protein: CASKRGQGNEQYF

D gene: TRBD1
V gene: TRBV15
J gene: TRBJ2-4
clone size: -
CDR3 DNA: TGTGCCACCAGCAGAGATGGCGAGACGGGACAGGGGATTTTGGCCAAAAACATTCAGTACTTC
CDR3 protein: CATSRDGETGQGILAKNIQYF

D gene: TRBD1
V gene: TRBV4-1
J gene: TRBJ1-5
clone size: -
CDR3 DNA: TGCGCCAGCAGCCAAGCAACAGGGGTTAGCAATCAGCCCCAGCATTTT
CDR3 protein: CASSQATGVSNQPQHF

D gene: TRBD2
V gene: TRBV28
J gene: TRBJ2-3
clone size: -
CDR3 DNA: TGTGCCTCCGGTCGGCTAGCGGGGGCAGATACGCAGTATTTT
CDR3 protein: CASGRLAGADTQYF

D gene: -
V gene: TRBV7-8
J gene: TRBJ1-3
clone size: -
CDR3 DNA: TGTGCCAGCAGCTTAGCTTCAGGGGATACCATATATTTT
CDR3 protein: CASSLASGDTIYF

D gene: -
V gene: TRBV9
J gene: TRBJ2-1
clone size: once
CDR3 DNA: TGTGCCAGCAGCGGAGTTGGGCGGGCGGGGCAGTTCTTC
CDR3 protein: CASSGVGRAGQFF

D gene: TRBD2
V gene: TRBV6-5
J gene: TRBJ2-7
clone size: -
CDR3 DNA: TGTGCCGCGGGGGGTCAAGTCTCCTACGAGCAGTACTTC
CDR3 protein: CAAGGQVSYEQYF

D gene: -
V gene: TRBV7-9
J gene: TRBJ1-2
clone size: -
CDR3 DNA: TGTGCCAGCAGCCCTGACTATGGCTACACCTTC
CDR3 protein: CASSPDYGYTF

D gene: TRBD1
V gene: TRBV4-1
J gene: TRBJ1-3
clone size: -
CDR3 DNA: TGCGCCAGCAGCCACTGGGACAGGGGACAGGGGGCTGGAAACACCATATATTTT
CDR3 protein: CASSHWDRGQGAGNTIYF

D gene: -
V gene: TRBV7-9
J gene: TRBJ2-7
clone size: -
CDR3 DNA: TGTGCCAGCAGCTTAGGCGGGGAGGACGAGCAGTACTTC
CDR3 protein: CASSLGGEDEQYF

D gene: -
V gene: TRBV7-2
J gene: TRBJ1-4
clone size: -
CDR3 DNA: TGTGCCAGCAGCGGGCCGGGGACAACTAATGAAAAACTGTTTTTT
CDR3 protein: CASSGPGTTNEKLFF

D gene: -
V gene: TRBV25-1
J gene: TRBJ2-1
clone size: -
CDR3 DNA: TGTGCCAGCAGTGAATGGGTGCTAGGGGGGGCGCACAATGAGCAGTTCTTC
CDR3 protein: CASSEWVLGGAHNEQFF

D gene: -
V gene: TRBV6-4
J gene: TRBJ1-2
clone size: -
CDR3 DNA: TGTGCCAGCAGTGCCTTCGAGGGAGAGGGCAACTATGGCTACACCTTC
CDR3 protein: CASSAFEGEGNYGYTF

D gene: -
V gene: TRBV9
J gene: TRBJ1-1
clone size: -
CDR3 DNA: TGTGCCAGCAGCTCACCGGCGGGGAAGACTGAAGCTTTCTTT
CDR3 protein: CASSSPAGKTEAFF

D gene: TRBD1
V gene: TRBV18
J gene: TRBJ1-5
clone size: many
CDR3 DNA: TGTGCCAGCTCATCCTTGCAGGGGGGCGAACAGCCCCAGCATTTT
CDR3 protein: CASSSLQGGEQPQHF

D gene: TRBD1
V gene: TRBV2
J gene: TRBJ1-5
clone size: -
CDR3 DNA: TGTGCCAGCAGCGGGACAGGGGGCCTTCAGCCCCAGCATTTT
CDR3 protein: CASSGTGGLQPQHF

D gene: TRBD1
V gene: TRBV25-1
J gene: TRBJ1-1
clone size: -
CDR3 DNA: TGTGCCAGCAGTGAAGACAGGGCCACTGAAGCTTTCTTT
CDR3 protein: CASSEDRATEAFF

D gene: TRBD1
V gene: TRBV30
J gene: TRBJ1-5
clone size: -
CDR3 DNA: TGTGCCTGGAGGGCTGACAGGGGTTGGAATCAGCCCCAGCATTTT
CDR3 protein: CAWRADRGWNQPQHF

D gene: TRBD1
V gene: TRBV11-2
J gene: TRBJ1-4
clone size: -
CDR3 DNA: TGTGCCAGCAGCTTAAGGGGGCGGGGAGATGAAAAACTGTTTTTT
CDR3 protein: CASSLRGRGDEKLFF

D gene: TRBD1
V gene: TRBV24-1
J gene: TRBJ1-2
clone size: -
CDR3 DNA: TGTGCCACCAGTGATTCGAGTAGATCAAACAGGGGTAGCTATGGCTACACCTTC
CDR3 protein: CATSDSSRSNRGSYGYTF

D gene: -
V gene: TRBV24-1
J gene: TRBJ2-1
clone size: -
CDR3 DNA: TGTGCCACCCGGGGTCCCTACAATGAGCAGTTCTTC
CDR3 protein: CATRGPYNEQFF

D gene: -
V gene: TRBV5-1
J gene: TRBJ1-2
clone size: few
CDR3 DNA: TGCGCCAGCAGCTTGGTTCGGGGAAACTATGGCTACACCTTC
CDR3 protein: CASSLVRGNYGYTF

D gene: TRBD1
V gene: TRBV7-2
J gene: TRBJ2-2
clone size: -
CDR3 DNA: TGTGCCAGCAGCTTAACAGGGGCCGGGGAGCTGTTTTTT
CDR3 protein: CASSLTGAGELFF

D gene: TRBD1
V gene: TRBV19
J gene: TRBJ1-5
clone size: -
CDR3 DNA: TGTGCCAGTAGTTCTCCCCCCCACAGGGGGAGTAACAATCAGCCCCAGCATTTT
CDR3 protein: CASSSPPHRGSNNQPQHF

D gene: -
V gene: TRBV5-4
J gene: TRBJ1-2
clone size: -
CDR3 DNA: TGTGCCAGCAGCCGGGGTATAGGCTACACCTTC
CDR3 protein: CASSRGIGYTF

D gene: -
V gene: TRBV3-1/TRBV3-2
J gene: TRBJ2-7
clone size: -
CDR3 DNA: TGTGCCAGCAGCCAAGAAAAGGCAGGCAACCCTTACGAGCAGTACTTC
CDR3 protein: CASSQEKAGNPYEQYF

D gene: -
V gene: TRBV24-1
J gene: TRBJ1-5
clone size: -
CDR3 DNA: TGTGCCACCAGTGATTCCCTTAGCAATCAGCCCCAGCATTTT
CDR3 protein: CATSDSLSNQPQHF

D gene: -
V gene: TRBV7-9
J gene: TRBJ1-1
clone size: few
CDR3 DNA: TGTGCCAGCAGCTTAGGACAGGCTGAAGCTTTCTTT
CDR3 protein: CASSLGQAEAFF

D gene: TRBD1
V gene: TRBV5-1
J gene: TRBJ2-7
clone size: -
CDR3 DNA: TGCGCCAGCAGCCAGGGACAGGGGCATTACGAGCAGTACTTC
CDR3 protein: CASSQGQGHYEQYF

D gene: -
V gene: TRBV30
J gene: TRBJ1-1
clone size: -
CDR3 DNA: TGTGCCTGGACCGGACAGACGAACACTGAAGCTTTCTTT
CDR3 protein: CAWTGQTNTEAFF

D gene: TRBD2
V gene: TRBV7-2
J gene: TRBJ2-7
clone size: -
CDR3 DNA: TGTGCCAGCAGCCTTCTGGGGCGGGAGGCCTTCCACGAGCAGTACTTC
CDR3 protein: CASSLLGREAFHEQYF

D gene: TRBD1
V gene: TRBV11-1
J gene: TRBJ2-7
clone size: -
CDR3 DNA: TGTGCCAGCAGCCCAACTATCCGGGACAGCCTGCTCGAGCAGTACTTC
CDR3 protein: CASSPTIRDSLLEQYF

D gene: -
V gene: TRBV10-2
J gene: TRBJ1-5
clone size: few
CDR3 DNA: TGCGCCAGCAGGGTACAGAGCAATCAGCCCCAGCATTTT
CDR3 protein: CASRVQSNQPQHF